This is a list of T cell receptor beta chains from one sample in a study of beta chain features in type 1 diabetes. Using immunoSEQ multiplex PCR, the repertoire was profiled, and TCRdb retains in-frame clones only, with some absent. The table records roughly 730,000 clones, around an eighth of them present only once. Sequencing was carried out using naive CD4+ T cells from blood. The receptors were sampled from a young man with type 1 diabetes. The CDR3 runs from the conserved cysteine through the conserved F or W. A D gene is named only where the DNA matches it firmly. Size tells how often a clone was seen (once, few, many) or the class of an expanded clone, and some rows leave it out.

d_call: NA
clone_size: NA
v_call: TRBV30
j_call: TRBJ1-2
cdr3_aa: CAWTFTGLGYGYTF
cdr3_nt: TGTGCCTGGACCTTTACAGGGTTGGGCTATGGCTACACCTTC

d_call: TRBD1
clone_size: NA
v_call: TRBV7-6
j_call: TRBJ2-3
cdr3_aa: CASSSTGGSQYF
cdr3_nt: TGTGCCAGCAGCTCGACAGGGGGCTCGCAGTATTTT

d_call: NA
clone_size: few
v_call: TRBV10-3
j_call: TRBJ2-3
cdr3_aa: CAISELDGVRDTQYF
cdr3_nt: TGTGCCATCAGTGAGTTGGACGGCGTGAGAGATACGCAGTATTTT

d_call: NA
clone_size: few
v_call: TRBV7-9
j_call: TRBJ1-3
cdr3_aa: CASIQGISGNTIYF
cdr3_nt: TGTGCCAGCATCCAGGGGATCTCTGGAAACACCATATATTTT

d_call: NA
clone_size: NA
v_call: TRBV19
j_call: TRBJ2-7
cdr3_aa: CATSRQESSYEQYF
cdr3_nt: TGTGCCACCTCCCGACAGGAAAGCTCCTACGAGCAGTACTTC

d_call: NA
clone_size: NA
v_call: TRBV5-1
j_call: TRBJ2-2
cdr3_aa: CASSSTAGVTTGELFF
cdr3_nt: TGCGCCAGCAGCTCCACCGCTGGGGTTACCACCGGGGAGCTGTTTTTT

d_call: NA
clone_size: NA
v_call: TRBV14
j_call: TRBJ1-5
cdr3_aa: CASSLEAGQPQHF
cdr3_nt: TGTGCCAGCAGCCTCGAGGCGGGCCAGCCCCAGCATTTT

d_call: NA
clone_size: NA
v_call: TRBV5-1
j_call: TRBJ2-1
cdr3_aa: CASSLDGGAWNEQFF
cdr3_nt: TGCGCCAGCAGCTTGGATGGGGGCGCCTGGAATGAGCAGTTCTTC

d_call: NA
clone_size: NA
v_call: TRBV6-5
j_call: TRBJ1-2
cdr3_aa: CASRPGAQYLPGYTF
cdr3_nt: TGTGCCAGCAGACCAGGTGCACAGTATCTTCCTGGCTACACCTTC

d_call: NA
clone_size: few
v_call: TRBV10-2
j_call: TRBJ2-1
cdr3_aa: CASRLGTSYNEQFF
cdr3_nt: TGCGCCAGCAGGCTTGGGACTTCCTACAATGAGCAGTTCTTC

d_call: NA
clone_size: NA
v_call: TRBV7-2
j_call: TRBJ2-7
cdr3_aa: CASSPEPLTYEQYF
cdr3_nt: TGTGCCAGCAGCCCTGAGCCCCTTACCTACGAGCAGTACTTC

d_call: TRBD1
clone_size: few
v_call: TRBV2
j_call: TRBJ1-1
cdr3_aa: CASSGQGASTEAFF
cdr3_nt: TGTGCCAGCAGCGGACAGGGGGCGAGCACTGAAGCTTTCTTT

d_call: NA
clone_size: few
v_call: TRBV7-9
j_call: TRBJ1-5
cdr3_aa: CASSLGSGSGNQPQHF
cdr3_nt: TGTGCCAGCAGCTTAGGATCGGGGTCGGGCAATCAGCCCCAGCATTTT

d_call: NA
clone_size: NA
v_call: TRBV5-1
j_call: TRBJ2-7
cdr3_aa: CASSLAGGDSGEQYF
cdr3_nt: TGCGCCAGCAGCTTGGCCGGGGGCGACTCTGGGGAGCAGTACTTC

d_call: NA
clone_size: few
v_call: TRBV30
j_call: TRBJ2-1
cdr3_aa: CAWSVQVNNEQFF
cdr3_nt: TGTGCCTGGAGTGTGCAGGTAAACAATGAGCAGTTCTTC

d_call: NA
clone_size: few
v_call: TRBV7-2
j_call: TRBJ1-5
cdr3_aa: CASSRGSNQPQHF
cdr3_nt: TGTGCCAGCAGTCGGGGGAGCAATCAGCCCCAGCATTTT

d_call: NA
clone_size: few
v_call: TRBV30
j_call: TRBJ2-5
cdr3_aa: CAWSVGMGAETQYF
cdr3_nt: TGTGCCTGGAGTGTCGGGATGGGGGCAGAGACCCAGTACTTC

d_call: NA
clone_size: NA
v_call: TRBV10-3
j_call: TRBJ1-2
cdr3_aa: CAISAGFNYGYTF
cdr3_nt: TGTGCCATCAGTGCCGGGTTTAATTATGGCTACACCTTC

d_call: NA
clone_size: few
v_call: TRBV18
j_call: TRBJ2-5
cdr3_aa: CASSPGTGRGKETQYF
cdr3_nt: TGTGCCAGCTCACCCGGAACCGGACGGGGGAAAGAGACCCAGTACTTC

d_call: NA
clone_size: few
v_call: TRBV9
j_call: TRBJ1-2
cdr3_aa: CASSAYRASNYGYTF
cdr3_nt: TGTGCCAGCAGCGCATACAGGGCATCTAACTATGGCTACACCTTC

d_call: TRBD1
clone_size: few
v_call: TRBV30
j_call: TRBJ1-3
cdr3_aa: CASGQHSGNTIYF
cdr3_nt: TGTGCCTCGGGACAGCACTCTGGAAACACCATATATTTT

d_call: NA
clone_size: NA
v_call: TRBV2
j_call: TRBJ1-1
cdr3_aa: CASRGYTEAFF
cdr3_nt: TGTGCCAGCAGGGGCTACACTGAAGCTTTCTTT

d_call: NA
clone_size: NA
v_call: TRBV6-5
j_call: TRBJ1-5
cdr3_aa: CASSRGLGDQPQHF
cdr3_nt: TGTGCCAGCAGCAGAGGACTCGGGGATCAGCCCCAGCATTTT

d_call: TRBD1
clone_size: NA
v_call: TRBV5-1
j_call: TRBJ2-5
cdr3_aa: CASSQPGTGLWGETQYF
cdr3_nt: TGCGCCAGCAGCCAACCCGGGACAGGGCTGTGGGGAGAGACCCAGTACTTC

d_call: NA
clone_size: few
v_call: TRBV6-5
j_call: TRBJ1-2
cdr3_aa: CASSESVGAGYTF
cdr3_nt: TGTGCCAGCAGTGAATCGGTAGGGGCCGGCTACACCTTC

d_call: NA
clone_size: few
v_call: TRBV7-9
j_call: TRBJ2-1
cdr3_aa: CASSLADGYNEQFF
cdr3_nt: TGTGCCAGCAGCTTAGCGGACGGCTACAATGAGCAGTTCTTC

d_call: NA
clone_size: few
v_call: TRBV18
j_call: TRBJ1-5
cdr3_aa: CASSRRDQPQHF
cdr3_nt: TGTGCCAGCTCAAGAAGGGATCAGCCCCAGCATTTT

d_call: TRBD1
clone_size: NA
v_call: TRBV7-9
j_call: TRBJ1-2
cdr3_aa: CASSLGQGHYGYTF
cdr3_nt: TGTGCCAGCAGCCTGGGACAGGGCCACTATGGCTACACCTTC